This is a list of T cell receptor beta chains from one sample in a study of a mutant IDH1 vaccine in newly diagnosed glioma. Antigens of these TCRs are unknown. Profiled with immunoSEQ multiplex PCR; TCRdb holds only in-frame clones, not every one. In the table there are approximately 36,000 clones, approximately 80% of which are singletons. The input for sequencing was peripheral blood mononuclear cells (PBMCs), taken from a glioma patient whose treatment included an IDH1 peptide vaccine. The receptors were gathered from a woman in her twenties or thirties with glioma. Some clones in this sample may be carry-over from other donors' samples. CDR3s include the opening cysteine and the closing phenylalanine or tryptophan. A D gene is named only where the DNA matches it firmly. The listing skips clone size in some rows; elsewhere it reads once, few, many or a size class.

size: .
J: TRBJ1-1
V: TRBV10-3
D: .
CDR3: CAISESLGSPANTEAFF
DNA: TGTGCCATCAGTGAGTCCTTAGGCTCCCCGGCAAACACTGAAGCTTTCTTT

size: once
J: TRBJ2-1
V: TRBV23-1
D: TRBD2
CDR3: CASSRETSGRSGEQFF
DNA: TGCGCCAGCAGTCGAGAGACTAGCGGGAGGTCCGGTGAGCAGTTCTTC

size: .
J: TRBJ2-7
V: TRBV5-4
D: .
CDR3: CASSLLGRGSIVF
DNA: TGTGCCAGCAGCTTGCTGGGGCGAGGGAGCATCGTTTTC

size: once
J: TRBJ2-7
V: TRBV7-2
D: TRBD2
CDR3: CASSFGTSGYEQYF
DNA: TGTGCCAGCAGCTTTGGGACTAGCGGCTACGAGCAGTACTTC

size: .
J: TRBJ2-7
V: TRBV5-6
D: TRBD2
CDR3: CASSLTSGSSYEQYF
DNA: TGTGCCAGCAGCTTAACTAGCGGGAGCTCCTACGAGCAGTACTTC

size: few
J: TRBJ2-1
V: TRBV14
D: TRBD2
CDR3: CASSQGLGLAGNYNEQFF
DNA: TGTGCCAGCAGCCAAGGATTGGGACTAGCGGGGAACTACAATGAGCAGTTCTTC

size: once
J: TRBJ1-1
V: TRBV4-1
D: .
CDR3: CASSQGGREAFF
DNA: TGCGCCAGCAGCCAAGGAGGCAGGGAAGCTTTCTTT

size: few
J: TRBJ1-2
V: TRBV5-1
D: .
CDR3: CASSPNTGRTGYTF
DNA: TGCGCCAGCAGCCCCAATACAGGGAGGACTGGCTACACCTTC

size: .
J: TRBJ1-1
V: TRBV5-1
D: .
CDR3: CASSLGVAGDTEAFF
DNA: TGCGCCAGCAGCTTGGGGGTCGCCGGGGACACTGAAGCTTTCTTT

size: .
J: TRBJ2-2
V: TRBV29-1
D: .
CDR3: CSVEDLRGELFF
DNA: TGCAGCGTTGAAGATTTGAGGGGGGAGCTGTTTTTT

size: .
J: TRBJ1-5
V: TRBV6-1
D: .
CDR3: CASSVRGMQPQHF
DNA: TGTGCCAGCAGTGTAAGGGGGATGCAGCCCCAGCATTTT

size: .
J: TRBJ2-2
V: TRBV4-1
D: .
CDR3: CASSQVRLLSATGELFF
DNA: TGCGCCAGCAGCCAAGTCCGACTACTGTCTGCCACCGGGGAGCTGTTTTTT

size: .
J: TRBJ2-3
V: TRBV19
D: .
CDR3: CASSTTGSLTDTQYF
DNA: TGTGCCAGTAGTACAACAGGGAGTTTGACAGATACGCAGTATTTT

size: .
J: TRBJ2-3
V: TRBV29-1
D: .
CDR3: CSVWTLPSTDTQYF
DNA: TGCAGCGTTTGGACACTTCCTAGCACAGATACGCAGTATTTT

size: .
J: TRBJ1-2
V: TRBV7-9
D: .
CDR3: CASSSGYGYTF
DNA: TGTGCCAGCAGTTCCGGGTATGGCTACACCTTC

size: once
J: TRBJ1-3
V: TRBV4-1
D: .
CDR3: CASSHPGTSGNTIYF
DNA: TGCGCCAGCAGCCACCCCGGGACCTCTGGAAACACCATATATTTT

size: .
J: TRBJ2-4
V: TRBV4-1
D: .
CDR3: CASSQDSRTLLAKNIQYF
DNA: TGCGCCAGCAGCCAAGACTCACGGACGCTACTAGCCAAAAACATTCAGTACTTC

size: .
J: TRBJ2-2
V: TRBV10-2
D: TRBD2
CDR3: CASSPSGRNTGELFF
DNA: TGCGCCAGCAGCCCTAGCGGGCGGAACACCGGGGAGCTGTTTTTT

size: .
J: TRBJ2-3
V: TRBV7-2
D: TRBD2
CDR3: CASSLMASGRVDTQYF
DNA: TGTGCCAGCAGCTTGATGGCGAGCGGGAGAGTAGATACGCAGTATTTT

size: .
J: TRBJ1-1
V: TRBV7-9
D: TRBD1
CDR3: CASSFGQANTEAFF
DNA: TGTGCCAGCAGCTTCGGACAGGCGAACACTGAAGCTTTCTTT

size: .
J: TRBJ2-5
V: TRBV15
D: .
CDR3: CATSRDQGGLETQYF
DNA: TGTGCCACCAGCAGAGATCAGGGGGGGTTGGAGACCCAGTACTTC

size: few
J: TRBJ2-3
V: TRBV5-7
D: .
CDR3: CASSLEGRQCTDTQYF
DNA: TGTGCCAGCAGCTTGGAGGGGCGGCAATGCACAGATACGCAGTATTTT

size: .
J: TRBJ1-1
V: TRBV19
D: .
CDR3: CASSIGAPTEAFF
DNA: TGTGCCAGTAGTATCGGGGCCCCCACTGAAGCTTTCTTT

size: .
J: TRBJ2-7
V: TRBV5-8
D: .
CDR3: CASSAIYEQYF
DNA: TGTGCCAGCAGCGCCATTTACGAGCAGTACTTC

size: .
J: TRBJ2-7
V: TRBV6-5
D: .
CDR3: CASSYSSRQNSYEQYF
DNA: TGTGCCAGCAGTTACTCGTCCCGACAGAACTCCTACGAGCAGTACTTC

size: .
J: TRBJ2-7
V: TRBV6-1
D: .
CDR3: CATATAIYEQYF
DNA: TGTGCCACCGCAACAGCTATCTACGAGCAGTACTTC

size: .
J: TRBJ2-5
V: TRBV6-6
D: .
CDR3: CASSQQETQYF
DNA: TGTGCCAGCAGCCAACAAGAGACCCAGTACTTC

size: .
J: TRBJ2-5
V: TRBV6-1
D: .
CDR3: CASTVIGETQYF
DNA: TGTGCCAGCACAGTGATTGGAGAGACCCAGTACTTC

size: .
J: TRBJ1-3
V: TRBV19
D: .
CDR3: CASSLSLSGNTIYF
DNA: TGTGCCAGTAGTCTTTCCTTGTCTGGAAACACCATATATTTT

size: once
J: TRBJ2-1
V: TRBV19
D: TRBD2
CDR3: CASSPWTSGTYNEQFF
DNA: TGTGCCAGTAGCCCCTGGACTAGCGGGACTTACAATGAGCAGTTCTTC

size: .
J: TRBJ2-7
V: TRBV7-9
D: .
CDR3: CASSPFEAQYEQYF
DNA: TGTGCCAGCAGCCCCTTCGAGGCTCAATACGAGCAGTACTTC

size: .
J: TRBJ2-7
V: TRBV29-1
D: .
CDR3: CSVDKGKGRYEQYF
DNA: TGCAGCGTTGACAAGGGGAAGGGAAGGTACGAGCAGTACTTC

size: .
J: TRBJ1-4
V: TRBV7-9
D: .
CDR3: CASSLDGGTGKLFF
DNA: TGTGCCAGCAGCTTAGATGGGGGAACTGGAAAACTGTTTTTT

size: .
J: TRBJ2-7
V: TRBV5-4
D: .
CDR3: CASSHQGNSYEQYF
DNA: TGTGCCAGCAGTCATCAGGGAAACTCCTACGAGCAGTACTTC

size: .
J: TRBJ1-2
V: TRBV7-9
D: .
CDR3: CASSLRGTDTNYGYTF
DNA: TGTGCCAGCAGCTTAAGGGGAACCGATACTAACTATGGCTACACCTTC

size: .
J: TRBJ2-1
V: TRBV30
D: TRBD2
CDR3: CAWDLLAGRSYNEQFF
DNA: TGTGCCTGGGACCTACTAGCGGGACGGTCCTACAATGAGCAGTTCTTC

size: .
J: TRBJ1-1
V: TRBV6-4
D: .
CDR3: CASSDGPGTEAFF
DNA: TGTGCCAGCAGTGACGGACCAGGCACTGAAGCTTTCTTT

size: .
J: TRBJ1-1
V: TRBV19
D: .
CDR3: CASSIGGTTSTEAFF
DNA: TGTGCCAGTAGTATAGGCGGGACAACCTCCACTGAAGCTTTCTTT

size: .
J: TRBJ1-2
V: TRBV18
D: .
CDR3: CASSPGLGTASAYTF
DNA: TGTGCCAGCTCACCCGGCCTAGGGACGGCCAGCGCCTACACCTTC

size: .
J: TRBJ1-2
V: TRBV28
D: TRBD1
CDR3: CASRSSGTGGDYGYTF
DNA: TGTGCCAGCAGGTCATCCGGGACAGGGGGGGACTATGGCTACACCTTC